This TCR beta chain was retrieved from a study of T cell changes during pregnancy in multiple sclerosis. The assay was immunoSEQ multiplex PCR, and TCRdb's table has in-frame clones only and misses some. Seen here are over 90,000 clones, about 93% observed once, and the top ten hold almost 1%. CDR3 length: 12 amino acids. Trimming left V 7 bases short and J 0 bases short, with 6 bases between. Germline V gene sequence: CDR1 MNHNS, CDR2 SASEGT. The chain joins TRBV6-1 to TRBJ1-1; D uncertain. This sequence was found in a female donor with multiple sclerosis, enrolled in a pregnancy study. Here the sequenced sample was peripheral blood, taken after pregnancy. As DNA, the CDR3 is TGTGCCAGCAACCCGGTGAACACTGAAGCTTTCTTT. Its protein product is CASNPVNTEAFF.